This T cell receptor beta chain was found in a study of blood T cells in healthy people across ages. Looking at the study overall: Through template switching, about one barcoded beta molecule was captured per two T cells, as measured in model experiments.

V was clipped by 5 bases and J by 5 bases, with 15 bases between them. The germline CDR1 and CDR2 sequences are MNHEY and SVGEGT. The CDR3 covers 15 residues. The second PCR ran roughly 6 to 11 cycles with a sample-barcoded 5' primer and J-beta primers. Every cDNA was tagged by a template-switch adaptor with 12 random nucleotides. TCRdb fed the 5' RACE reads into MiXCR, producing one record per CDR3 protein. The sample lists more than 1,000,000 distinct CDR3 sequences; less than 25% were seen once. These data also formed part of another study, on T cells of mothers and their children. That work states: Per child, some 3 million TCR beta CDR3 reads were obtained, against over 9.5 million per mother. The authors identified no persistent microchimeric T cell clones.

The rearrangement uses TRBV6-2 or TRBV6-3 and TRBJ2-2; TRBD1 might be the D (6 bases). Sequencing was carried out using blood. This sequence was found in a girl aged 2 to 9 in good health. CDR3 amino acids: CASSDPGEVTGELFF. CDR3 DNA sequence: TGTGCCAGCAGTGACCCAGGGGAAGTGACCGGGGAGCTGTTTTTT.